This T cell receptor beta chain was captured in a study of radiotherapy plus CTLA-4 blockade in lung cancer. Profiling relied on immunoSEQ multiplex PCR, and the TCRdb table lists in-frame clones only, not all of them. This repertoire shows approximately 33,000 clones, more than 75% found once; its top ten account for 7.5%. The CDR3 extends over 14 amino acids. Germline CDR1 and CDR2: SQVTM and ANQGSEA. V was clipped by 2 bases and J by 6 bases, with 16 bases between them. J is TRBJ1-1 and V is TRBV29-1, with D unclear. Here the sequenced sample was peripheral blood, taken from a patient treated with radiotherapy plus ipilimumab. This TCR was sampled from a human donor with non-small cell lung cancer who had stable disease on radiotherapy plus ipilimumab. CDR3 DNA sequence: TGCAGCGTTGAAACTCCCCGACAAGTTCCTGAAGCTTTCTTT. Its protein product is CSVETPRQVPEAFF.